These 3 T cell receptor beta chains share one sample of origin, sequenced in a study of shared T cell receptors in the human thymus. This table comes from immunoSEQ multiplex PCR, and its TCRdb copy is limited to in-frame clones, with some not included. Of just under 550,000 clones in the sample, 75% to 80% were seen once. These data also formed part of another study, on human thymus T cells.

Sequenced: thymocytes. Receptors originate from a boy in the first two years of life with a congenital heart defect.

This clone has a handful of counts. Here the CDR3 DNA reads TGCGCCAGCAGCCAAGGAGAGGCTAGCGGGTACAATGAGCAGTTCTTC. Amino acids: CASSQGEASGYNEQFF. The rearrangement joins TRBV4-1 to TRBJ2-1; 8 nucleotides align to TRBD2. The CDR3 is made up of 16 amino acids. Germline loops: CDR1 MGHRA, CDR2 YSYEKL. Losses at the gene ends were 1 base for V and 4 bases for J; bases not matched to a gene: 6.

The chain couples TRBV5-1 to TRBJ2-7; D gene uncertain. With 0 bases removed from V and 3 bases from J, the gap between germline ends came to 13 bases. Germline loops: CDR1 SGHRS, CDR2 YFSETQ. The CDR3 is made up of 15 amino acids. The CDR3 DNA sequence: TGCGCCAGCAGCTTGGTGGCGGCCACCTACTACGAGCAGTACTTC. Its translation is CASSLVAATYYEQYF.

V is TRBV27 and J is TRBJ1-5, with 9 bases matching TRBD1. The length of the CDR3 is 14 residues. The V segment lost 7 bases and the J segment 4 bases; nucleotides outside the gene matches: 5. Germline loops: CDR1 MNHEY, CDR2 SMNVEV (reference sequence). DNA of the CDR3: TGTGCCAGCACCCTAGACAGGGGGAATCAGCCCCAGCATTTT. It encodes CASTLDRGNQPQHF.